This T cell receptor beta chain was captured in a study of T cell repertoires in cytomegalovirus infection. At the level of the study: Based on public TCR beta signatures, there were indications of CMV infection and of a matching HLA type.

One entry per CDR3 protein results from TCRdb running MiXCR on the reads. Of more than 200,000 distinct CDR3 sequences detected, 9.1% appear once; the ten largest clones hold roughly 15%. This clonotype was counted many times. Its antigen is unidentified. The study's findings and limits: In two of eight donors, the top clonotype was HLA-C-restricted CMV-specific.

Germline loops: CDR1 MDHEN, CDR2 SYDVKM. The CDR3 is made up of 12 amino acids. The germline V and J ends were trimmed by 6 bases and 4 bases, with 10 bases remaining between them. The origin of this receptor is a human donor in good health (CMV status not recorded). Some clones in this sample may be carry-over from other donors' samples. The source material was PBMCs. The chain links TRBV28 to TRBJ2-7; no reliable D call. CDR3 nucleotides: TGTGCCAGCAGAAAGGGCAGGTACGAGCAGTACTTC. It is translated as CASRKGRYEQYF.